This TCR beta chain was obtained from a study of CD8+CD57+ T cells in acquired aplastic anemia. The study, taken as a whole, reports: Between patients and controls, CD8+ Simpson's diversity did not vary significantly. Researchers report that some 31 CD8+ CDR3 sequences appeared in both patients and controls.

This clonotype occurred a few times. Its antigen remains unknown. One end of the junction does not line up with germline, which may come from a read error. Genomic DNA was employed as the template in profiling TCR beta VDJ and CDR3. From the reads, TCRdb called clonotypes with MiXCR, one entry per CDR3 protein. This sample has about 110,000 distinct CDR3 sequences, with approximately 48% found just once. The CDR3 consists of 12 residues. This chain connects TRBV12-3 or TRBV12-4 to TRBJ1-4; D gene unclear. The sample taken for sequencing was sorted CD4+, CD8+, or CD8+CD57+ T cells (not recorded which) from PBMCs. The TCR was taken from a human donor in good health, serving as a control. The CDR3 DNA sequence: TGTGCCGGCAGTCCCTTAAATGAAAAACTGTTTTTT. Amino acid sequence: CAGSPLNEKLFF.